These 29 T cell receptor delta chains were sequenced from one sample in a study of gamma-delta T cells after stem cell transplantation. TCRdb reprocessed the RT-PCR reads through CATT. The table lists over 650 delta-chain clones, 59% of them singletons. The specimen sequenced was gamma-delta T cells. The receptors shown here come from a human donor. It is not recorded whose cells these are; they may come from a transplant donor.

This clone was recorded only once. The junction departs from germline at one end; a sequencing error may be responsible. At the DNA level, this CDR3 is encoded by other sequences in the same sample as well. The CDR3 loop reads CACDSTGGYSWDTRQMFF. CDR3 nucleotide sequence: TGTGCCTGTGACAGTACTGGGGGATACTCCTGGGACACCCGACAAATGTTTTTC. The chain employs TRDV2 and TRDJ3, with 12 bases that match TRDD3. The CDR3 spans 18 residues. CDR1 is GEAIGNYY, CDR2 EKD, per germline.

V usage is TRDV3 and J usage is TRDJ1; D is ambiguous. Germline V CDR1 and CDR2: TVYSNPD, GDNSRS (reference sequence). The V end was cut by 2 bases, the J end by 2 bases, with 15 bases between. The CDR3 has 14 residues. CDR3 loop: CAFSRRWVTDKLIF. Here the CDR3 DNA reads TGTGCCTTTTCGAGGAGATGGGTGACCGATAAACTCATCTTT.

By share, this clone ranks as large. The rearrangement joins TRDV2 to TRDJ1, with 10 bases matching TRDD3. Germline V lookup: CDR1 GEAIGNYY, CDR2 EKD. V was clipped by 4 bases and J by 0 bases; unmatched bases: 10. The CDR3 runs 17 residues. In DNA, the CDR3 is TGTGCCTGTGATTATACTGGGGGATCGCCGTACACCGATAAACTCATCTTT. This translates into CACDYTGGSPYTDKLIF.

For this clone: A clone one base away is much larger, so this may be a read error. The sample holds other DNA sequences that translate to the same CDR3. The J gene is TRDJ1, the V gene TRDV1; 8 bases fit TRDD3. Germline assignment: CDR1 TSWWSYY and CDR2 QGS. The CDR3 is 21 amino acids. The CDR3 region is CALGELFPYITGGLYTDKLIF. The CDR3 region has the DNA TGTGCCCTTGGGGAACTTTTCCCCTACATAACTGGGGGGCTGTACACCGATAAACTCATCTTT.

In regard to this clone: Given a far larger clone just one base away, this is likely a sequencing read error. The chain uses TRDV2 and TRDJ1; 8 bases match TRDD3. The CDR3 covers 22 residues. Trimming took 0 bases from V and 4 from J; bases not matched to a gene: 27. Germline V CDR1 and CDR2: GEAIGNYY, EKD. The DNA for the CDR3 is TGTGCCTGTGACACCCTCCTTCTCCAACGAAACGTTAATACTGGGGGCATCGATAAACTCATCTTT. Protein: CACDTLLLQRNVNTGGIDKLIF.

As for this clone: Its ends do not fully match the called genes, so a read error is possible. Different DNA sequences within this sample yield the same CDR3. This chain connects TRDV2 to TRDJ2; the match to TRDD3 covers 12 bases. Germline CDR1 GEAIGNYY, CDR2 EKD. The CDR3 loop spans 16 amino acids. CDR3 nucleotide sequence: TGTGCCTGTGACTTACTGGGGGATACTTTGACAGCCCAACTCTTCTTT. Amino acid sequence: CACDLLGDTLTAQLFF.

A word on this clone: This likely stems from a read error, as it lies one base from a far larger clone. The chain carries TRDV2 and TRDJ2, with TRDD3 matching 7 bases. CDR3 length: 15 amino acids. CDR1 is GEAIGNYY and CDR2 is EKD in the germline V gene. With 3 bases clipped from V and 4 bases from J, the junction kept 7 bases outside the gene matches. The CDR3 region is CACDLTGAPTAQLFF. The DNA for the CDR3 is TGTGCCTGTGACCTTACTGGGGCCCCGACAGCACAACTCTTCTTT.

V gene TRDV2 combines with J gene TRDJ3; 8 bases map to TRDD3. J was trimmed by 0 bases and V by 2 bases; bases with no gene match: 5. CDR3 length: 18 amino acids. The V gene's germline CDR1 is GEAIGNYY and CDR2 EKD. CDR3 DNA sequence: TGTGCCTGTGACAAGGCTGGGGGAAGCTCCTGGGACACCCGACAGATGTTTTTC. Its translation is CACDKAGGSSWDTRQMFF.

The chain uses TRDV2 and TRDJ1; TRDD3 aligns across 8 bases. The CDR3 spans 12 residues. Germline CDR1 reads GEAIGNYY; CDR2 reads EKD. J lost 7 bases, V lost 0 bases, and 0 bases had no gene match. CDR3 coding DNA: TGTGCCTGTGACACCGGGGATACTAAACTCATCTTT. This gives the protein CACDTGDTKLIF.

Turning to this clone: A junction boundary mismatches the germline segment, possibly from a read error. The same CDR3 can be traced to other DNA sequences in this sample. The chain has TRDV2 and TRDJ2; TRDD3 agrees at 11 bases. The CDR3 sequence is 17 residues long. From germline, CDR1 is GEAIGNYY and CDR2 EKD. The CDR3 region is CACDTVLGDKMTAQLFF. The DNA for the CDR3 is TGTGCCTGTGACACCGTACTGGGGGATAAAATGACCGCACAACTCTTCTTT.

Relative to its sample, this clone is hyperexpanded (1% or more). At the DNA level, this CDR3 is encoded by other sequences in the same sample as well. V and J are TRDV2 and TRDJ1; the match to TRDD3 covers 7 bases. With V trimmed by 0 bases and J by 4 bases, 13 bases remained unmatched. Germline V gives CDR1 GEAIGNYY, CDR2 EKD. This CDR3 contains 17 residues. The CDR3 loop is CACDTLGGRIKGDKLIF. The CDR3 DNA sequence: TGTGCCTGTGACACCCTGGGGGGCCGGATTAAGGGCGATAAACTCATCTTT.

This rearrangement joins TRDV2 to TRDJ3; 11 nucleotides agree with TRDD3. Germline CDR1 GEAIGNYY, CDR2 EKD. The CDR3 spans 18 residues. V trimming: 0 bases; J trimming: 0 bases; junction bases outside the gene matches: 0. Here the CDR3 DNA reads TGTGCCTGTGACACCACTGGGGGATACTCCTGGGACACCCGACAGATGTTTTTC. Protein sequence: CACDTTGGYSWDTRQMFF.

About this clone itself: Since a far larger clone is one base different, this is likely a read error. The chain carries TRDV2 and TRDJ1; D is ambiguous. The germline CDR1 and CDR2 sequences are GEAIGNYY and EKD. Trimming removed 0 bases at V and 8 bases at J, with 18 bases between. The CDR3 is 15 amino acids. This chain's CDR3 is CACDTVTLRGEKLIF. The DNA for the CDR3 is TGTGCCTGTGACACCGTAACGCTACGGGGTGAGAAACTCATCTTT.

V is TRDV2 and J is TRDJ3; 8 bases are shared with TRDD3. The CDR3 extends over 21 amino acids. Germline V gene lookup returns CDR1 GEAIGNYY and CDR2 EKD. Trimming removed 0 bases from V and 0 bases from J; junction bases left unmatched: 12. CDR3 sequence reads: CACDTGFTGGPSSWDTRQMFF. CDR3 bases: TGTGCCTGTGACACCGGCTTTACTGGGGGCCCTAGCTCCTGGGACACCCGACAGATGTTTTTC.

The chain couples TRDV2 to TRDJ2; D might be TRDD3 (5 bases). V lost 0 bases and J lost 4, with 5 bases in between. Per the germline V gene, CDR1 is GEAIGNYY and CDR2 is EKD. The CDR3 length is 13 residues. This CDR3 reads CACDTWGTAQLFF. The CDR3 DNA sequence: TGTGCCTGTGACACCTGGGGGACAGCACAACTCTTCTTT.

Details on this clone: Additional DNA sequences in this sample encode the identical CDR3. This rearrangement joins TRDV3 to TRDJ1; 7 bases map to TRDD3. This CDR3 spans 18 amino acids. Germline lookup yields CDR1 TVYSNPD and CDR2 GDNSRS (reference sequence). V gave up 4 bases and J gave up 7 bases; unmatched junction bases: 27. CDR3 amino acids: CACRASQVHWGPPGKLIF. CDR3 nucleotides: TGTGCCTGCCGGGCATCCCAGGTCCACTGGGGCCCCCCGGGTAAACTCATCTTT.

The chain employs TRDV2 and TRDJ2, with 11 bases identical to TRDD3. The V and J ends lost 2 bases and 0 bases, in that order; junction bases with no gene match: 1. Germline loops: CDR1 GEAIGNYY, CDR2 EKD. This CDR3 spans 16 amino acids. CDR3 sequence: CACDKLGDTLTAQLFF. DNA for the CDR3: TGTGCCTGTGACAAACTGGGGGATACTTTGACAGCACAACTCTTCTTT.

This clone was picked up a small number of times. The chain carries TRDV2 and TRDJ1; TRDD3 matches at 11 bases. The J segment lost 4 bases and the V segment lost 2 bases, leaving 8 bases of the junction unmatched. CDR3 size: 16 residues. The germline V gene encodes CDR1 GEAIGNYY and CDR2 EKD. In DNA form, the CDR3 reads TGTGCCTGTGACATGATGATGGGGGATACGCGCGATAAACTCATCTTT. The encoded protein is CACDMMMGDTRDKLIF.

The chain's CDR3 is CACDTDKLIF. The DNA for the CDR3 is TGTGCCTGTGACACCGATAAACTCATCTTT. The rearrangement uses TRDV2 and TRDJ1; D call uncertain. This CDR3 region has 10 residues. The V end lost 0 bases, the J end lost 5 bases, and 0 bases lay between the germline ends. Germline CDR1 is GEAIGNYY and CDR2 is EKD.

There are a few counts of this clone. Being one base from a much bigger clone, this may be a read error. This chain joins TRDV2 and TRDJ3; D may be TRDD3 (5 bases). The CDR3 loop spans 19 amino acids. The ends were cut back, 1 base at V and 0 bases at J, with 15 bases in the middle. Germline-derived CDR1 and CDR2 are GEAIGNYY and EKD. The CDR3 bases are TGTGCCTGTGACACGGGAGGGATCTCCAGCTCCTGGGACACCCGACAGATGTTTTTC. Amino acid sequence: CACDTGGISSSWDTRQMFF.

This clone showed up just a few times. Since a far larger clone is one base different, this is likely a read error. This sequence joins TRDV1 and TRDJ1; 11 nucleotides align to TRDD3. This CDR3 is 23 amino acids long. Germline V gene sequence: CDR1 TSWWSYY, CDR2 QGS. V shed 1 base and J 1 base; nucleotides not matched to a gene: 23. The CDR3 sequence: CALGEQSHPWGILNRDGTDKLIF. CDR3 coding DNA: TGTGCTCTTGGGGAACAATCTCACCCCTGGGGGATACTAAACCGGGATGGCACCGATAAACTCATCTTT.

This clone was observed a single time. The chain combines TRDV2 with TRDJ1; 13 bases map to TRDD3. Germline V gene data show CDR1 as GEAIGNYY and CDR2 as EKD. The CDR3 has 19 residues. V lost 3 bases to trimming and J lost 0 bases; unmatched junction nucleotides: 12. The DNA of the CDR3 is TGTGCCTGTGACCCGGTACTGGGGGATACGCCCAAATACACCGATAAACTCATCTTT. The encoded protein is CACDPVLGDTPKYTDKLIF.

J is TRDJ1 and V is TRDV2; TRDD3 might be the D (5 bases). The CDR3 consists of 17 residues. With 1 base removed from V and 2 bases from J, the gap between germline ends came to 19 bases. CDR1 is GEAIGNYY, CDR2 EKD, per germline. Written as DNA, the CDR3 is TGTGCCTGTGACACTCTGGGACATACCCGACGGACCGATAAACTCATCTTT. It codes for CACDTLGHTRRTDKLIF.

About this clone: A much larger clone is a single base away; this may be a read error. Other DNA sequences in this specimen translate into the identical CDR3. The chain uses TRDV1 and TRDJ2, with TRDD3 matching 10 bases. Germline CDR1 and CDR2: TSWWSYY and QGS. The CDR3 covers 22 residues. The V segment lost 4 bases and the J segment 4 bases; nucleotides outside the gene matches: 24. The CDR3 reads CALGGFPISWGIEVVGTAQLFF. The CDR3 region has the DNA TGTGCTCTTGGGGGTTTTCCTATTTCCTGGGGGATAGAGGTGGTTGGGACAGCACAACTCTTCTTT.

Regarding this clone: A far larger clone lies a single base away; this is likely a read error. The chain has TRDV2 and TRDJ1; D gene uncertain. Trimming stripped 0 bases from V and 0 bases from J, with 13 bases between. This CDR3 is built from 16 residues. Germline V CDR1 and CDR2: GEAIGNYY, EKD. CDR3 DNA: TGTGCCTGTGACACCCTAGCTGAGTCGGACACCGATAAACTCATCTTT. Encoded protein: CACDTLAESDTDKLIF.

The CDR3 DNA follows: TGTGCCTGTGACACCTGGGGGATACACTCCTGGGACACCCGACAGATGTTTTTC. This encodes CACDTWGIHSWDTRQMFF. The V gene is TRDV2, the J gene TRDJ3; 10 nucleotides agree with TRDD3. This CDR3 has 18 amino acids. Germline V gene lookup returns CDR1 GEAIGNYY and CDR2 EKD. With V trimmed by 0 bases and J by 0 bases, 1 base remained unmatched.

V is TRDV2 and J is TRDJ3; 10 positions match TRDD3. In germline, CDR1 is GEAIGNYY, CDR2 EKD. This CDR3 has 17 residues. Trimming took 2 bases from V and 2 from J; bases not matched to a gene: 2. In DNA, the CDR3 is TGTGCCTGTGACATACTGGGGGATCCCTGGGACACCCGACAGATGTTTTTC. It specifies CACDILGDPWDTRQMFF.

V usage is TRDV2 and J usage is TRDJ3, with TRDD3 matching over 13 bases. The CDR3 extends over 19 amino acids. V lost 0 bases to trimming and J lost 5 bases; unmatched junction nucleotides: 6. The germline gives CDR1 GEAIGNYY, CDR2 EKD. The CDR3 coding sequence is TGTGCCTGTGACACCAGTACTGGGGGATACGTCCGGGACACCCGACAGATGTTTTTC. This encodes CACDTSTGGYVRDTRQMFF.

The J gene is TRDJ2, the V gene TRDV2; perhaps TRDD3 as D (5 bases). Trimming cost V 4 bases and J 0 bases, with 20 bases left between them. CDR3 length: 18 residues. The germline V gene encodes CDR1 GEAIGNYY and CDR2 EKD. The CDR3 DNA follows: TGTGCCTGTGATACCGCACTGGAGGCCAAAGCTTTGACAGCACAACTCTTCTTT. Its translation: CACDTALEAKALTAQLFF.